These T cell receptor beta chains were read from a single sample in a study of blood T cell repertoires in COVID-19. TCRdb's copy holds only in-frame clones and misses some; the assay was immunoSEQ multiplex PCR. The table has approximately 150,000 clones, about 88% seen once. Sequencing was carried out using PBMCs or T cells enriched from blood (not recorded which). These receptors originate from a man in his forties with acute COVID-19. Each CDR3 is given without its conserved first and last residue. Clone size appears in some rows only: once, few, many, or a class for an expanded clone.

abundance: few; v_gene: TRBV9; CDR3aa: ASGGQGDTEAF
abundance: NA; v_gene: TRBV19; CDR3aa: ASRLGTDNSPLH
abundance: NA; v_gene: TRBV30; CDR3aa: AWSTGTGNQPQH
abundance: NA; v_gene: TRBV5-4; CDR3aa: ASTSGGSDYGYT
abundance: NA; v_gene: TRBV6-5; CDR3aa: ASSYSISARGTQY
abundance: NA; v_gene: TRBV19; CDR3aa: ASSEAGGLRQPQH
abundance: NA; v_gene: TRBV10-3; CDR3aa: AITTEGYGYT
abundance: NA; v_gene: TRBV11-2; CDR3aa: ASSPAAGGYSSYEQY
abundance: NA; v_gene: TRBV25-1; CDR3aa: ASRLSTDTQY
abundance: NA; v_gene: TRBV7-6; CDR3aa: ASRSGGSANVLT
abundance: NA; v_gene: TRBV7-6; CDR3aa: ASSLAQGHTGELF
abundance: many; v_gene: TRBV7-9; CDR3aa: ASSSYGSGVKDTQY
abundance: NA; v_gene: TRBV6-6; CDR3aa: ASSRSREWTDTQY
abundance: NA; v_gene: TRBV9; CDR3aa: ASSVEGQGETQY
abundance: NA; v_gene: TRBV6-6; CDR3aa: ASSLTGGTEAF
abundance: NA; v_gene: TRBV27; CDR3aa: ASSLVTQAGELF
abundance: few; v_gene: TRBV5-1; CDR3aa: ASSLTGDTEAF